The 9 T cell receptor beta chains in this list originate from one sample, sequenced in a study of blood T cell repertoires in COVID-19. The data were produced by immunoSEQ multiplex PCR, yet TCRdb's version contains in-frame clones alone and is incomplete. The sample includes around 50,000 clones, 80% to 90% of them seen just once. The material sequenced was peripheral blood. Receptor source: a human donor in a cohort sampled during active COVID-19.

The chain links TRBV11-3 to TRBJ2-1, with unresolved D. There are 13 residues in the CDR3. Germline CDR1 SGHNT, CDR2 YENEEA. V was pared by 2 bases and J by 2 bases, with 4 bases between. The CDR3 bases are TGTGCCAGCAGCTTAAGCCCCTACAATGAGCAGTTCTTC. This encodes CASSLSPYNEQFF.

The count of this clone is one. This chain uses TRBV3-1 (or the pseudogene TRBV3-2) with TRBJ2-7; 10 nucleotides match TRBD1. The CDR3 sequence is 17 residues long. Germline CDR1 and CDR2: LGHDT and YNNKEL (reference sequence). J gave up 0 bases and V 5 bases, and 10 bases lay outside the gene matches. The DNA of the CDR3 is TGTGCCAGCAGCTACAGATTGGACAGGGGGAGCTCCTACGAGCAGTACTTC. It translates to CASSYRLDRGSSYEQYF.

The V and J genes are TRBV29-1 and TRBJ1-3; no reliable D call. The germline V and J ends were trimmed by 4 bases and 0 bases, with 16 bases remaining between them. Germline V gives CDR1 SQVTM, CDR2 ANQGSEA. The CDR3 is 16 residues long. CDR3 bases: TGCAGCGTTGCCGTCCCTCTCGCTAGCTCTGGAAACACCATATATTTT. The encoded protein is CSVAVPLASSGNTIYF.

The J gene is TRBJ2-3, the V gene TRBV4-1, with 14 bases fitting TRBD2. After removal of 1 base from V and 7 bases from J, the junction contained 1 base not matched to a gene. This CDR3 is 15 amino acids long. Germline-derived CDR1 and CDR2 are MGHRA and YSYEKL. This CDR3 is CASSQGLAGGNTQYF. The CDR3 DNA is TGCGCCAGCAGCCAAGGACTAGCGGGGGGGAATACGCAGTATTTT.

The chain joins TRBV5-1 to TRBJ2-3; TRBD2 might be the D (7 bases). The CDR3 has 15 amino acids. V was trimmed by 4 bases and J by 4 bases, leaving 16 bases between them. In germline, CDR1 is SGHRS, CDR2 YFSETQ. This CDR3 reads CASSPLPGGPDTQYF. CDR3 nucleotides: TGCGCCAGCAGCCCCCTCCCGGGGGGCCCAGATACGCAGTATTTT.

This chain connects TRBV29-1 to TRBJ1-5, with 10 bases identical to TRBD1. Germline loops: CDR1 SQVTM, CDR2 ANQGSEA. J was trimmed by 6 bases and V by 4 bases; bases with no gene match: 3. This CDR3 is built from 13 residues. CDR3 region: CSVGTGGSQPQHF. The CDR3 nucleotides read TGCAGCGTTGGGACAGGGGGTAGTCAGCCCCAGCATTTT. Complete variable domain (other parts from reference TRBV29-1 and TRBJ1-5): SAVISQKPSRDICQRGTSLTIQCQVDSQVTMMFWYRQQPGQSLTLIATANQGSEATYESGFVIDKFPISRPNLTFSTLTVSNMSPEDSSIYLCSVGTGGSQPQHFGDGTRLSIL.

The rearrangement uses TRBV12-3 or TRBV12-4 and TRBJ1-1, with D unresolved. CDR3 size: 12 residues. V was clipped by 0 bases and J by 8 bases, with 7 bases between them. The chain's CDR3 is CASSLAHQEAFF. CDR3 in DNA: TGTGCCAGCAGTTTAGCGCACCAGGAAGCTTTCTTT.

The chain is built from TRBV5-1 and TRBJ2-7, with D hard to call. Germline loops: CDR1 SGHRS, CDR2 YFSETQ. CDR3 length equals 14 residues. V lost 2 bases to trimming and J lost 4 bases, with 13 bases between them. CDR3 in DNA: TGCGCCAGCAGCTTAACGGTTCTAGGATACGAGCAGTACTTC. As protein: CASSLTVLGYEQYF.

The V and J genes are TRBV24-1 and TRBJ2-7, with D maybe TRBD1 (6 bases). V was clipped by 5 bases and J by 4 bases, with 23 bases between them. The CDR3 has 17 residues. The germline gives CDR1 KGHDR, CDR2 SFDVKD. The CDR3 spells CATSGSRQVYGPYEQYF. The CDR3 coding sequence is TGTGCCACCAGTGGGTCTCGACAGGTCTATGGGCCATACGAGCAGTACTTC.